The entry below describes one TCR beta chain. Its specificity is unknown. This may stem from a read error, because a much larger clone lies one nucleotide away. These data are taken from a study of response to subunit inactivated influenza vaccine. Findings and caveats of the study: It was the authors' suggestion that each seasonal influenza vaccination recruits few new T cells.

Trimming shortened V by 3 bases and J by 5 bases, and 12 bases separated the two germline ends. Looked up from germline, CDR1 is SQVTM and CDR2 is ANQGSEA. This CDR3 has 13 amino acids. TCRdb independently ran MiXCR on the RT-PCR reads; one entry per CDR3 protein. Altogether around 850,000 distinct CDR3 sequences are present, roughly 20% being singletons, with the ten largest covering about a tenth. The sequencing here drew on PBMCs from blood, taken more than 4 days after vaccination. This clonotype was sampled from a man between 45 and 60 years old who received an inactivated influenza vaccine. The chain is built from TRBV29-1 and TRBJ2-3; no clear D gene. The CDR3 loop reads CSVDVPVGDTQYF. The CDR3 bases are TGCAGCGTTGACGTGCCAGTCGGAGATACGCAGTATTTT.